The present T cell receptor beta chain was sequenced within a study of cytomegalovirus exposure and HLA in healthy donors. Study overall: The early release's HLA-typed donors yielded approximately 81 million unique TCRs. Findings and caveats of the study: Per a prior analysis, the majority of TCR beta V segments were productive roughly 90% or roughly 30% of the time.

Whereas donors were nominally healthy upon sampling, unrecorded immune exposures were probable. Of note for this clone: The target antigen is unknown.

From germline, CDR1 is LGHNA and CDR2 YSLEER. V shed 3 bases and J 4 bases; nucleotides not matched to a gene: 13. This CDR3 is built from 19 residues. A multiplex PCR was run with 60 Vbeta primers and 13 Jbeta primers. Under the authors' procedure: Unique TCR beta chains numbered 60 million to 100 million in a later analysis, with roughly 10 million shared. Profiling relied on immunoSEQ multiplex PCR, and the TCRdb table lists in-frame clones only, not all of them. V, J and clone size derive from that table, while D and trimming were established from the DNA sequence. The data hold roughly 140,000 clones, with about four fifths observed a single time.

The chain joins TRBV4-3 to TRBJ1-4; TRBD1 matches 11 bases. This receptor was taken from a man in his forties or fifties in good health and CMV-seropositive. Sequenced input: PBMCs. CDR3 amino acids: CASSHLGGTGGLINEKLFF. The CDR3 DNA sequence: TGCGCCAGCAGCCATCTTGGCGGGACAGGGGGTCTCATTAATGAAAAACTGTTTTTT.